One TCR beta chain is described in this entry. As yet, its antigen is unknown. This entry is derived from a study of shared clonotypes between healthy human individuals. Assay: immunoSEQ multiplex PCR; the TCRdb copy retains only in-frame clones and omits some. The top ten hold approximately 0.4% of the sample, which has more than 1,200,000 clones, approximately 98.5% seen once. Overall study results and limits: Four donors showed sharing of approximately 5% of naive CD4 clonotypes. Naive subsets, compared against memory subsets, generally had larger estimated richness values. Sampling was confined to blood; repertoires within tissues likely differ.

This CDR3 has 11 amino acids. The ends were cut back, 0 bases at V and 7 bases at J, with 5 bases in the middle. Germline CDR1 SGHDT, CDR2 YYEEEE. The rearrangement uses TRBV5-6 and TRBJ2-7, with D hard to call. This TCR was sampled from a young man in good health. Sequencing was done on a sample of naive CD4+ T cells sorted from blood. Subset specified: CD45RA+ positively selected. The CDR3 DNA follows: TGTGCCAGCAGCTTGGAAGGGGAGCAGTACTTC. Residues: CASSLEGEQYF.